This record concerns one T cell receptor beta chain sequence. Its antigen is as yet unknown. The study ran its PCR with 60 Vbeta and 13 Jbeta primers. TCRdb's table, derived via immunoSEQ multiplex PCR, lists solely in-frame clones and lacks some. The top ten clones hold 1% to 1.5% of a sample with roughly 160,000 clones, approximately 88% of them seen once. These data come from a study of cytomegalovirus exposure and HLA in healthy donors. Turning to the study itself: Within the Caucasian-associated ancestry cluster were under 85% of the roughly 380 genotyped donors.

V shed 2 bases and J shed 7 bases, with 14 bases lying between them. Germline assignment: CDR1 MNHEY and CDR2 SMNVEV (reference sequence). The CDR3 runs 15 residues. Study observations and caveats: On later analysis, the bulk of CMV-associated TCR beta chains appeared to be HLA-restricted.

The receptor comes from a boy aged 2 to 10 in good health and CMV-seronegative. Sequencing was performed on PBMCs. This chain uses TRBV27 with TRBJ1-4; D ambiguous. CDR3 nucleotide sequence: TGTGCCAGCAGTTTAGGGCAGGTGGTGGGTGAAAAACTGTTTTTT. It yields the protein CASSLGQVVGEKLFF.